The following is a T cell receptor beta chain sequence with its context. Its antigen remains unknown. Germline CDR1 MNHEY, CDR2 SMNVEV (reference sequence). This CDR3 comprises 15 residues. V shed 4 bases and J 4 bases; nucleotides not matched to a gene: 8. The sample is drawn from a study of OX40 agonist ivuxolimab in advanced cancers. Study background: Ivuxolimab doses were 0.01, 0.1, 0.3, 1.5, 3 or 10 mg/kg every 2 weeks.

Only in-frame clones appear in the TCRdb table, and some are missing; sequencing was by immunoSEQ multiplex PCR. The table records around 62,000 clones, 89% of them present only once. Study results and limitations: Specificity for antigen went undetermined in the expanded peripheral T cells. In general, CD8+ T cells held more expanded clones than CD4+ did, on average.

This TCR derives from an adult with an advanced solid tumor such as melanoma, head and neck, liver or kidney cancer. The J gene is TRBJ2-3, the V gene TRBV27, with 7 bases identical to TRBD2. The starting material was CD4+ or CD8+ T cells sorted from blood, obtained in a trial of the OX40 agonist ivuxolimab. DNA of the CDR3: TGTGCCAGCAGTTCCAGCGGGACCTTCCCAGATACGCAGTATTTT. This translates into CASSSSGTFPDTQYF.